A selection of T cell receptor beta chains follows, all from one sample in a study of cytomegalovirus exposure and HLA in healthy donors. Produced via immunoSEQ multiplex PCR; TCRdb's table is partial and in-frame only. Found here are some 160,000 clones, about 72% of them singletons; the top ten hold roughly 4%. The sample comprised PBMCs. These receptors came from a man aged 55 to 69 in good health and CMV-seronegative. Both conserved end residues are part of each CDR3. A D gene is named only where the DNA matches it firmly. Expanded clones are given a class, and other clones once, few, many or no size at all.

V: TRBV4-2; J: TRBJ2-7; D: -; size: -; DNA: TGTGCCAGCAGCCAGGACATTGACAGCTACGAGCAGTACTTC; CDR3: CASSQDIDSYEQYF
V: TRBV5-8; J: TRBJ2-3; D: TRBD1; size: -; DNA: TGTGCCACCTTGAGGGACAGTATAGATACGCAGTATTTT; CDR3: CATLRDSIDTQYF
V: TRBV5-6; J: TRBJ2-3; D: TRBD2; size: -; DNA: TGTGCCAGCAGCGGGGGACTATTCCTCACAGATACGCAGTATTTT; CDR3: CASSGGLFLTDTQYF
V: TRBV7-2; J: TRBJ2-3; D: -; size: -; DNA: TGTGCCAGCAGCCATAGCGGCGGAAGCACAGATACGCAGTATTTT; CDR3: CASSHSGGSTDTQYF
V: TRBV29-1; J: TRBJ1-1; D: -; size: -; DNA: TGCAGCGTTGGGCGACAGTCTGAAGCTTTCTTT; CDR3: CSVGRQSEAFF
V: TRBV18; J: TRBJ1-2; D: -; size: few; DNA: TGTGCCAGCTCACCAGAACAGGGTTTCAGCTACACCTTC; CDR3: CASSPEQGFSYTF
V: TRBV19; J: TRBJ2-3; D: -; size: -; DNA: TGTGCCAGTAGTATCTCGACTGGCCCTAGCACAGATACGCAGTATTTT; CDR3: CASSISTGPSTDTQYF
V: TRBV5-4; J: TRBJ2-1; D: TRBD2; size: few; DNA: TGTGCCAGCAGCCCCGGGAGGTTGAATTACAATGAGCAGTTCTTC; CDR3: CASSPGRLNYNEQFF
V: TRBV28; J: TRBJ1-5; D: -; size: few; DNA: TGTGCCAGCAGTTTATACTCGCAGGGCAATCAGCCCCAGCATTTT; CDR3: CASSLYSQGNQPQHF
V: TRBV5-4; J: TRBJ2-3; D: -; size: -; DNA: TGTGCCAGCAGCTCTACCGTCAGCACAGATACGCAGTATTTT; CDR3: CASSSTVSTDTQYF
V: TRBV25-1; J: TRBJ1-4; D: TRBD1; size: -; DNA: TGTGCCAGCAGTGAACCCCAGACACCGACAGGGGGAGGTGAAAAACTGTTTTTT; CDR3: CASSEPQTPTGGGEKLFF
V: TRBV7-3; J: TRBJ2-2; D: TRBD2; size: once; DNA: TGTGCCAGCAGCTTGGGACTAGAGAACACCGGGGAGCTGTTTTTT; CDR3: CASSLGLENTGELFF
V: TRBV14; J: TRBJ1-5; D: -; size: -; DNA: TGTGCCAGCAGCCAAGAACGGCGGACAGTTAGCAATCAGCCCCAGCATTTT; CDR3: CASSQERRTVSNQPQHF
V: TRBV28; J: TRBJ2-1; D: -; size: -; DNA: TGTGCCAGCAGTTTCATAGGAAGAGGGGGCAATGAGCAGTTCTTC; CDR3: CASSFIGRGGNEQFF
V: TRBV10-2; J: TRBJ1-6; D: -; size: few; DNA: TGCGCCAGCAGTGAGACGAGGACCAAGGGAGGGAGTTCACCCCTCCACTTT; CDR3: CASSETRTKGGSSPLHF
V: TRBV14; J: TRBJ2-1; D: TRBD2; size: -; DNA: TGTGCCAGCAGCCGGAGGACTAGCCAGGGTGAGCAGTTCTTC; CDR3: CASSRRTSQGEQFF
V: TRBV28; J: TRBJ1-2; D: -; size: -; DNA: TGTGCCAGCAGTTTAGGGGGGGCCCAACCTTTCTATGGCTACACCTTC; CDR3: CASSLGGAQPFYGYTF
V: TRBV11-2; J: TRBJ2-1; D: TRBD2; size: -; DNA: TGTGCCAGCAGCTTCGGACTAGCGGGATCCTACAATGAGCAGTTCTTC; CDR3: CASSFGLAGSYNEQFF
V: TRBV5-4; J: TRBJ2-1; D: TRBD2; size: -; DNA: TGTGCCAGCAGCTTAACTAGCGGGAGATACAATGAGCAGTTCTTC; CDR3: CASSLTSGRYNEQFF
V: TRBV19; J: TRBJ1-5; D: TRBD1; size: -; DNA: TGTGCCAGTAGTGAATCGGGACAGCAGCCCCAGCATTTT; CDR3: CASSESGQQPQHF
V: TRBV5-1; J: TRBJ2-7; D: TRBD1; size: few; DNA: TGCGCCAGCAGCGTTATGGGACAGGGGCTTGTCGAGCAGTACTTC; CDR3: CASSVMGQGLVEQYF
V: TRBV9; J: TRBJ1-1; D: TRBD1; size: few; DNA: TGTGCCAGCAGCGTAGGGACAGGGGGGACTGAAGCTTTCTTT; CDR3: CASSVGTGGTEAFF
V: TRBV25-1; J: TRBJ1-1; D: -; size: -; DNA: TGTGCCAGCAGTGAGAGGAACACTGAAGCTTTCTTT; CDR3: CASSERNTEAFF
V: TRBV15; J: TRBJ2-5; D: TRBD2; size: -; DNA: TGTGCCACCAGCCACCCCGGGCGGGAGGGCCTTTCTAAAGAGACCCAGTACTTC; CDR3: CATSHPGREGLSKETQYF
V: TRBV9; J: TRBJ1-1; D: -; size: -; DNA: TGTGCCAGCAGCGTATATCCAGATATGAACACTGAAGCTTTCTTT; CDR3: CASSVYPDMNTEAFF
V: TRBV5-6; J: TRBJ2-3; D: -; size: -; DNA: TGTGCCAGCAGCCTATTTCTACAGGCTTTTACAGATACGCAGTATTTT; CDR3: CASSLFLQAFTDTQYF
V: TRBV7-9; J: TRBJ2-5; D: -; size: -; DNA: TGTGCCAGCAGCTCATCCGGGACTCAAGAGACCCAGTACTTC; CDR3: CASSSSGTQETQYF
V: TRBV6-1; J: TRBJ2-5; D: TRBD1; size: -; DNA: TGTGCCAGCAGTGAACGGACAGGGGGTCGGGAGCAGTACTTC; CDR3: CASSERTGGREQYF
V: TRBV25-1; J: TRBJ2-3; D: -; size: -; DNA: TGTGCCAGCAGTGCTGTAGTGGGCACAGATACGCAGTATTTT; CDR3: CASSAVVGTDTQYF
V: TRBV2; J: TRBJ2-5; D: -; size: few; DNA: TGTGCCAGCAGTGAAGAGGGAGAGGCGACCCAGTACTTC; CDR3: CASSEEGEATQYF
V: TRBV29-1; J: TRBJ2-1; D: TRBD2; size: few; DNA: TGCAGCGTTGTTGGGGGGTTGAGGGGAGGGCCAAATGAGCAGTTCTTC; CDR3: CSVVGGLRGGPNEQFF
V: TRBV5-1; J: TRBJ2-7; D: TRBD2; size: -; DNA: TGCGCCAGCAGCCGTACAGTGAGCGGGAGTATCTACGAGCAGTACTTC; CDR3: CASSRTVSGSIYEQYF
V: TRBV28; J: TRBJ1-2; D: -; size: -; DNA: TGTGCCAGCAGTTTATCTGGGGCCTTCTTTGGCTACACCTTC; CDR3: CASSLSGAFFGYTF
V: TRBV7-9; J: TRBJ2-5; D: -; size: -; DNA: TGTGCCAGCAGCTTAAGGGGTCAAGAGACCCAGTACTTC; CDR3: CASSLRGQETQYF
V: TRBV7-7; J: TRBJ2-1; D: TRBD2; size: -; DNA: TGTGCCAGCAGCTTAGATGGCGGGAGGAATGAGCAGTTCTTC; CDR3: CASSLDGGRNEQFF
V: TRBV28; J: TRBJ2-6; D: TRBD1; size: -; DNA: TGTGCCAGCAGCCAGACAGGGGCCTTCTCTGGGGCCAACGTCCTGACTTTC; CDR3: CASSQTGAFSGANVLTF
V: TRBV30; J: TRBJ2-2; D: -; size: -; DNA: TGTGCCTGGAGTGTATTGGCAGGGGCCCGTTCGAACACCGGGGAGCTGTTTTTT; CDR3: CAWSVLAGARSNTGELFF
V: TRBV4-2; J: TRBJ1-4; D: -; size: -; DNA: TGTGCCAGCAGCCAAGATGGGAAGGGAGCAACAACTAATGAAAAACTGTTTTTT; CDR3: CASSQDGKGATTNEKLFF
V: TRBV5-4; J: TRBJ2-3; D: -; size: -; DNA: TGTGCCAGCACCCCGGACAGTACCACAGATACGCAGTATTTT; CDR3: CASTPDSTTDTQYF
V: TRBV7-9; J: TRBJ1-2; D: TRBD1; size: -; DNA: TGTGCCAGCAGCTTGGGGACAGGGGACCCGGCCAGCTATGGCTACACCTTC; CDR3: CASSLGTGDPASYGYTF
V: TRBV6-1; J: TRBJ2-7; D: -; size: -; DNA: TGTGCCAGCAGTGCCGCTGGGCAGGGCCTATACGAGCAGTACTTC; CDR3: CASSAAGQGLYEQYF
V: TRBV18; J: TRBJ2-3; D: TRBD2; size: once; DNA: TGTGCCAGCTCACCGCGAACAACTAGCGGGAGTCCCGATACGCAGTATTTT; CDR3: CASSPRTTSGSPDTQYF